Listed below are T cell receptor beta chains from one sample, sequenced in a study of blood T cells in healthy people across ages. Each CDR3 protein gets one entry after TCRdb re-called the 5' RACE reads with MiXCR. The data contain roughly 2 million distinct CDR3 sequences, just under 50% of them seen just once; the ten biggest clones take up approximately 2.1%. The specimen sequenced was blood. These receptors came from a woman aged 40 to 50 in good health. CDR3s include the opening cysteine and the closing phenylalanine or tryptophan. Rows may omit the clone size; those that give it use once, few, many or a size class.

v_gene	abundance	j_gene	len	CDR3aa
TRBV20-1	.	TRBJ2-1	14	CSARAGGSRGEQFF
TRBV29-1	.	TRBJ2-1	13	CSVVQAPRGEQFF
TRBV10-3	few	TRBJ2-1	16	CAIRTDSGGGPNEQFF
TRBV4-2	.	TRBJ1-2	16	CASSQDGEGADYGYTF
TRBV12-3/TRBV12-4	.	TRBJ2-5	14	CASRSTWGKETQYF
TRBV6-1	.	TRBJ2-7	13	CASSETGRDKQYF
TRBV5-1	few	TRBJ2-1	14	CASSPDPRVNEQFF
TRBV28	.	TRBJ2-4	13	CASSDVGHTIQYF
TRBV7-2	.	.	12	CASSFETHEQYF
TRBV3-1	.	TRBJ2-3	16	CASSSLLRGGTDTQYF
TRBV10-3	.	TRBJ1-1	13	CATRDRVNTEAFF
TRBV12-5	few	TRBJ2-3	16	CASGLGRLTSTDTQYF
TRBV27	.	TRBJ2-1	13	CASSLIRGHEQFF
TRBV24-1	.	TRBJ2-7	14	CATSDPAGSYEQYF
TRBV4-3	few	TRBJ1-2	14	CASSQAGGVGGYTF
TRBV14	.	TRBJ1-1	12	CASRQGWSEAFF
TRBV7-9	once	TRBJ2-1	13	CASSLQQGRSQFF
TRBV12-3/TRBV12-4	.	TRBJ1-2	16	CASTRSGGGTIYGYTF
TRBV29-1	.	TRBJ2-2	12	CSVVEGASALFF
TRBV20-1	few	TRBJ1-2	14	CSAKRDRVDYGYTF
TRBV3-1	.	TRBJ2-3	16	CASSQDLTGGPGYAYF
TRBV4-3	.	TRBJ2-7	15	CASSQATGAAYEQYF
TRBV20-1	.	TRBJ2-7	12	CSEGQGSIEQYF
TRBV10-2	.	TRBJ2-7	14	CASSGLADSYEQYF
TRBV5-1	few	TRBJ2-1	16	CASSFVAGGTYNEQFF
TRBV6-1	.	TRBJ2-6	18	CASSENDLGTGKTNVLTF
TRBV28	.	.	15	CASKTRQGDYNEQYF
TRBV5-1	few	TRBJ2-7	15	CASSRKQGNKDEQYF
TRBV13	few	TRBJ2-1	12	CASRSGGIEQFF
TRBV25-1	few	TRBJ1-2	11	CASSEVGGYTF
TRBV6-5	once	TRBJ1-2	13	CASSYRGGSGYTF
TRBV28	few	TRBJ2-3	13	CATTIIATDTQYF
TRBV6-2/TRBV6-3	few	TRBJ2-5	15	CASSGAGTSEETQYF
TRBV29-1	few	.	13	CSVDRSGGETQYF
TRBV20-1	.	TRBJ1-6	15	CSASYRDRYNSPLHF
TRBV6-6	once	.	16	CASSRGLAGGPETQYF
TRBV6-5	.	TRBJ2-5	17	CASSSRAPGHTQETQYF
TRBV24-1	few	TRBJ2-1	13	CATSDGGYNEQFF
TRBV5-6	.	TRBJ1-2	14	CASTSPEWTYGYTF
TRBV5-1	.	TRBJ2-5	13	CASTRGSQETQYF
TRBV4-3	.	TRBJ1-2	14	CASSQDATGHGYTF
TRBV12-3/TRBV12-4	few	TRBJ2-3	17	CASSFKLRTTSTDTQYF
TRBV27	few	TRBJ1-5	13	CASRPSGNQPQHF
TRBV24-1	.	TRBJ2-3	19	CATSALLGTSGVLTDTQYF
TRBV3-1	.	TRBJ1-5	14	CASSPRASHQPQHF
TRBV9	once	TRBJ2-3	18	CASTGTSGGAHGTDTQYF
TRBV5-6	.	TRBJ2-3	16	CASSLAVGGFSDTQYF
TRBV28	.	TRBJ2-3	15	CASRTGGADTDTQYF
TRBV2	.	.	12	CASRQGTGEQYF
TRBV28	.	TRBJ2-4	14	CASSFSGLANIQYF
TRBV6-5	.	TRBJ1-2	13	CASSYERAAGYTF
TRBV7-2	few	TRBJ2-1	13	CASSPPGGVEQFF
TRBV9	.	TRBJ1-4	16	CASSVAPQASNEKLFF
TRBV7-8	few	TRBJ2-5	12	CASTLQGPTQYF
TRBV5-1	few	TRBJ2-6	19	CASSFRGRGGFPGANVLTF
TRBV7-2	few	TRBJ1-2	14	CASSLALDYYGYTF
TRBV20-1	.	TRBJ2-7	13	CSAPTGQPYEQYF
TRBV12-3/TRBV12-4	once	TRBJ2-1	15	CASSLWGGNDNEQFF
TRBV20-1	.	TRBJ2-2	14	CSARDLRDIGELFF
TRBV7-2	many	TRBJ2-7	13	CASSLYRAYEQYF